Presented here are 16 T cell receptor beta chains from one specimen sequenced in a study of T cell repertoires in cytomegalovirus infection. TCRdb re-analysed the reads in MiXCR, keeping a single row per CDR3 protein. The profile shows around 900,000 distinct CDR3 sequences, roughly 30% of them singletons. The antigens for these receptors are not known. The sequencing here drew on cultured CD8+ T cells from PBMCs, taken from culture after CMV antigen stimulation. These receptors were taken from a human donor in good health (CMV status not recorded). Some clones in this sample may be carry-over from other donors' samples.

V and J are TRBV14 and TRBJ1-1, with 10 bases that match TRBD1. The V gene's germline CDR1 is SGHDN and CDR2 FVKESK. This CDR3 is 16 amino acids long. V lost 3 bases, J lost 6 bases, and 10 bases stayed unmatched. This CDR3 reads CASSQPGTGVPPEAFF. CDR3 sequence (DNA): TGTGCCAGCAGCCAGCCTGGGACAGGGGTTCCCCCTGAAGCTTTCTTT.

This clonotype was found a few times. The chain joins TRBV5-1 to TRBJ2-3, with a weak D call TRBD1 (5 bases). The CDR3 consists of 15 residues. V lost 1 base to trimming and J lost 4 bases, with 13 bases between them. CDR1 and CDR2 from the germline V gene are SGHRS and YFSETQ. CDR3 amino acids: CASSLRGPVADTQYF. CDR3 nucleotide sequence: TGCGCCAGCAGCTTGAGGGGTCCAGTCGCAGATACGCAGTATTTT.

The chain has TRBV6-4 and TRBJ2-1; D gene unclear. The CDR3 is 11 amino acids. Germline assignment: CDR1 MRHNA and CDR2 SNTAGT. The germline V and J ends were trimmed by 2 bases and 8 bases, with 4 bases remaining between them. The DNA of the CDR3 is TGTGCCAGCAGTGACGGTTATGAGCAGTTCTTC. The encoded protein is CASSDGYEQFF.

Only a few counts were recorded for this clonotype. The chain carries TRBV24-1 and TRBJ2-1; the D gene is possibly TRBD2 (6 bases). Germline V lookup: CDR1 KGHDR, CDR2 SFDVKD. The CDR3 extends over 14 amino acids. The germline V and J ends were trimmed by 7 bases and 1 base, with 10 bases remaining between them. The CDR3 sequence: CATSGGDSYNEQFF. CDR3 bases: TGTGCCACCAGCGGCGGGGATTCCTACAATGAGCAGTTCTTC.

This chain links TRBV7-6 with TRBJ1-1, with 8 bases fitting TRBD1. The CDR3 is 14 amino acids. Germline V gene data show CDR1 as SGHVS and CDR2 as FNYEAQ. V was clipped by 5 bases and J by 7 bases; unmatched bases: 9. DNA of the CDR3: TGTGCCAGCAGCCCGATTCCACAGGGGGATGAAGCTTTCTTT. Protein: CASSPIPQGDEAFF.

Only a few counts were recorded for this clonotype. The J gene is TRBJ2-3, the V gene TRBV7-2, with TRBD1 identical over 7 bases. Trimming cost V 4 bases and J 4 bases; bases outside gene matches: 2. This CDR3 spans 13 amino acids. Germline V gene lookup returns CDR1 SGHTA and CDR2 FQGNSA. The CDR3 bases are TGTGCCAGCAGCTATACAGGGGCAGATACGCAGTATTTT. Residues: CASSYTGADTQYF.

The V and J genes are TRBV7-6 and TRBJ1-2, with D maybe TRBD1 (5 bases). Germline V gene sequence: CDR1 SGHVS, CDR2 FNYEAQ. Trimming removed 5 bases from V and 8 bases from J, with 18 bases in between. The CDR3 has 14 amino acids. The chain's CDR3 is CASSLLGEGDGYTF. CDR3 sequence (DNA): TGTGCCAGCAGCCTGCTCGGAGAAGGGGACGGCTACACCTTC.

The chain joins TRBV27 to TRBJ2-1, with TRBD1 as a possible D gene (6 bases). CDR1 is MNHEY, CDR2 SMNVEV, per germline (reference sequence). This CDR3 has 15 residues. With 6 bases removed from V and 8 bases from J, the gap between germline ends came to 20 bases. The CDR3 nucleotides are TGTGCCAGCAGCTCGGGACACTGGGGAACCGATGAGCAGTTCTTC. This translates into CASSSGHWGTDEQFF.

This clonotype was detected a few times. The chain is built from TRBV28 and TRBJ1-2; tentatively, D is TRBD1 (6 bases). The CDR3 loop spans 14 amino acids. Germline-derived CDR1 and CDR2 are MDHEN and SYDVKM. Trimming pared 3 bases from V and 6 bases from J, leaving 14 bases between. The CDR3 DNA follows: TGTGCCAGCAGTTTCGTCCAGGGGTGGGATGGCTACACCTTC. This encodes CASSFVQGWDGYTF.

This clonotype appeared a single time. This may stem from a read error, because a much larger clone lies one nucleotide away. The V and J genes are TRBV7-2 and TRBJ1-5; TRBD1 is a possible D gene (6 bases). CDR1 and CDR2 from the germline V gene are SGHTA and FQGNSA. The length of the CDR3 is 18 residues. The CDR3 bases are TGTGTCAGCTGGGGGGACACGGAACGATGGAGCGGCAATCAGCCCCAGCATTTT. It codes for CVSWGDTERWSGNQPQHF.

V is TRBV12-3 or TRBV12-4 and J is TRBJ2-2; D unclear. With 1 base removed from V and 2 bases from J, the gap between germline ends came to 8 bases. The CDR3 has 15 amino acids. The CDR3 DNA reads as TGTGCCAGCAGTTTAGGGACCCTTAACACCGGGGAGCTGTTTTTT. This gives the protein CASSLGTLNTGELFF.

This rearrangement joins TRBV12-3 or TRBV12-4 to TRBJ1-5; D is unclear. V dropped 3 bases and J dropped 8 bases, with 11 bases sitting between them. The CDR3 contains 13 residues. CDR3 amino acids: CASSFMRVEPQHF. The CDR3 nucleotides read TGTGCCAGCAGTTTTATGAGGGTTGAGCCCCAGCATTTT.

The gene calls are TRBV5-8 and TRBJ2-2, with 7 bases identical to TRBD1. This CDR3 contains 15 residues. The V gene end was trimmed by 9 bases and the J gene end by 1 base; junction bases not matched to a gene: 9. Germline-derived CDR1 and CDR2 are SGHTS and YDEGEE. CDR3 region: CATLGQALNTGELFF. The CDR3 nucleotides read TGTGCCACCCTAGGACAGGCGCTGAACACCGGGGAGCTGTTTTTT.

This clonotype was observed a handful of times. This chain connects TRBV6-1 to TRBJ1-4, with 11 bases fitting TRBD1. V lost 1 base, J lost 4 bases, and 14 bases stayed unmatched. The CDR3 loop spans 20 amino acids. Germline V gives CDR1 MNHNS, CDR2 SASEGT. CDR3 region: CASSEDGTGGLLDLNEKLFF. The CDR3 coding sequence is TGTGCCAGCAGTGAAGATGGGACAGGGGGGCTTTTAGACCTTAATGAAAAACTGTTTTTT.

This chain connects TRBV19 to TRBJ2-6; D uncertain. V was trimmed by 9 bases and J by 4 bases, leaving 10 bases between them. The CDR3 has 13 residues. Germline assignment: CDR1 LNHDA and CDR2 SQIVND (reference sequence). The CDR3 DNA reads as TGTGCCAGCCTTACGTGGGGGGCCAACGTCCTGACTTTC. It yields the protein CASLTWGANVLTF.

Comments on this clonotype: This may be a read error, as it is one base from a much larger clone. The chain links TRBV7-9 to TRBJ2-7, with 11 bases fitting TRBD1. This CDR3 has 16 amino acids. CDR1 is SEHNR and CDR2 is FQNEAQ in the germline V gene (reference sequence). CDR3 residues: CASGLPGQGALYEQYF. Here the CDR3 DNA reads TGTGCCAGCGGCTTACCCGGACAGGGGGCCCTCTACGAGCAGTACTTC.